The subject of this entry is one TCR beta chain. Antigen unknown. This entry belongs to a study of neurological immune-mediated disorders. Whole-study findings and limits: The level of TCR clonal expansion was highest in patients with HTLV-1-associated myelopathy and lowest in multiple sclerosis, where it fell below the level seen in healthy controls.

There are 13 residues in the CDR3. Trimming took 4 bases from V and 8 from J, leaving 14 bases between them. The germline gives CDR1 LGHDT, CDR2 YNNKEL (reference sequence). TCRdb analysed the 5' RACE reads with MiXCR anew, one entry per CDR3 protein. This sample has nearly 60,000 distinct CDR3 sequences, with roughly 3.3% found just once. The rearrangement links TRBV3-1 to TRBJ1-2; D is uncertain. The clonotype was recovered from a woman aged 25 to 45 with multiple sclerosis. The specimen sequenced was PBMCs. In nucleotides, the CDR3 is TGTGCCAGCAGCCGATCCGGAAGCGGCGGCTACACCTTC. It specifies CASSRSGSGGYTF.